These T cell receptor beta chains were read from a single sample in a study of T cell responses to AZD1222 COVID-19 vaccine. Measured with immunoSEQ multiplex PCR; TCRdb has only the in-frame clones, and not every one. The sample lists some 150,000 clones, approximately 85% occurring once. Source: peripheral blood, taken 28 days after the second dose of the MenACWY control vaccine. The receptors derive from an adult who received the MenACWY meningococcal vaccine as a control. The CDR3 runs from the conserved cysteine through the conserved F or W. D genes are given only for firm matches. Size is stated for part of the rows, as once, few or many counts, or as a class when the clone is expanded.

>TRBD1|.|TRBV19|TRBJ1-5
TGTGCCAGCAAGGGACAGCCGAATAGCAATCAGCCCCAGCATTTT
CASKGQPNSNQPQHF
>.|.|TRBV7-9|TRBJ2-1
TGTGCCAGCAGTTCCTCGGCGGGGAGCTCCTACAATGAGCAGTTCTTC
CASSSSAGSSYNEQFF
>.|.|TRBV5-5|TRBJ2-1
TGTGCCAGCAGCTTGGCTTGGGGTGAGCAGTTCTTC
CASSLAWGEQFF
>TRBD2|.|TRBV2|TRBJ2-2
TGTGCCAGCAGTCCATATAGCGGGGATTCCGGGGAGCTGTTTTTT
CASSPYSGDSGELFF
>TRBD1|.|TRBV7-2|TRBJ1-5
TGTGCCAGCAGCCAAGACAGGGACAATCAGCCCCAGCATTTT
CASSQDRDNQPQHF
>TRBD1|.|TRBV19|TRBJ1-1
TGTGCCAGTAGTACCTCGGACAGGGGAGACACTGAAGCTTTCTTT
CASSTSDRGDTEAFF
>TRBD2|.|TRBV28|TRBJ2-1
TGTGCCAGCAGTTCCCCTAGCGGGGGGGACAATGAGCAGTTCTTC
CASSSPSGGDNEQFF
>.|.|TRBV5-1|TRBJ1-5
TGCGCCAGCAGCTTAACGATGAGGCCCCAGCATTTT
CASSLTMRPQHF
>.|.|TRBV19|TRBJ1-3
TGTGCCAGTAGCGAGGGCTACTCTGGAAACACCATATATTTT
CASSEGYSGNTIYF
>TRBD2|.|TRBV7-3|TRBJ2-4
TGTGCCAGCAGCAGGGGACTAGTTCCTCACATTCAGTACTTC
CASSRGLVPHIQYF
>.|.|TRBV18|TRBJ1-2
TGTGCCAGCTCACCCCCCGGGACGCGAAAAAATGGCTACACCTTC
CASSPPGTRKNGYTF
>.|.|TRBV12-5|TRBJ2-1
TGTGCTAGTGGTTTGGTCCCGGACGGGTCGAGCTCCTACAATGAGCAGTTCTTC
CASGLVPDGSSSYNEQFF
>.|.|TRBV4-3|TRBJ2-7
TGCGCCAGCAGCCAAGATGGGGCGCCCCGCTACGAGCAGTACTTC
CASSQDGAPRYEQYF
>.|.|TRBV3-1/TRBV3-2|TRBJ2-7
TGTGCCAGCAGCCAAGATCTGCGGGGTTCCTACGAGCAGTACTTC
CASSQDLRGSYEQYF
>TRBD1|few|TRBV11-2|TRBJ2-3
TGTGCCAGCAGCCGGGGACAGGGGCCCGACCTTTTCACAGATACGCAGTATTTT
CASSRGQGPDLFTDTQYF
>.|.|TRBV10-2|TRBJ1-4
TGCGCCAGCAGTGAGCCGACAGCAACTAATGAAAAACTGTTTTTT
CASSEPTATNEKLFF
>.|.|TRBV10-3|TRBJ2-1
TGTGCCACCCATCACTTCGGAAATGAGCAGTTCTTC
CATHHFGNEQFF
>.|.|TRBV5-6|TRBJ1-3
TGTGCCAGCAGCTTCGCCACTCAGGGAGGAAACACCATATATTTT
CASSFATQGGNTIYF
>TRBD1|.|TRBV28|TRBJ2-2
TGTGCCAGCAGTTTCAGGGGGCTGGCCGGGGAGCTGTTTTTT
CASSFRGLAGELFF
>TRBD2|.|TRBV11-2|TRBJ2-2
TGTGCCAGCAGCTCATCGGATAGCGGGGGTGTGTCTGTCACCGGGGAGCTGTTTTTT
CASSSSDSGGVSVTGELFF
>TRBD2|.|TRBV11-3|TRBJ2-1
TGTGCCAGCAGCCCCCGGGGGCTAGCGGGAAGCAATGAGCAGTTCTTC
CASSPRGLAGSNEQFF
>.|.|TRBV25-1|TRBJ1-5
TGTGCCAGCAGTGAATTCGGGGGTTGGCAGCCCCAGCATTTT
CASSEFGGWQPQHF
>TRBD1|.|TRBV28|TRBJ2-5
TGTGCCAGTAAAACAGGGGGCCGGGAGACCCAGTACTTC
CASKTGGRETQYF
>TRBD1|.|TRBV18|TRBJ2-7
TGTGCCAGCTCACCTGGACAGGGTGGCGAGCAGTACTTC
CASSPGQGGEQYF
>TRBD1|.|TRBV28|TRBJ1-2
TGTGCCAGCAGTTTATTTGGGACAGGGACCTATGGCTACACCTTC
CASSLFGTGTYGYTF
>.|.|TRBV30|TRBJ1-5
TGTGCCTGGAGTGCCGGGTCTAGCAATCAGCCCCAGCATTTT
CAWSAGSSNQPQHF
>.|once|TRBV24-1|TRBJ2-7
TGTGCCACCAGGGGGGAGTTGGGCGAGCAGTACTTC
CATRGELGEQYF
>.|.|TRBV24-1|TRBJ2-3
TGTGCCACCAGGTCCGGGAGTAGGACAGATACGCAGTATTTT
CATRSGSRTDTQYF
>TRBD1|few|TRBV5-6|TRBJ1-3
TGTGCCAGCAGCCCACAAGACAGGGACGGAAACACCATATATTTT
CASSPQDRDGNTIYF
>.|.|TRBV7-9|TRBJ2-2
TGTGCCAGCAGCTTTAGTGCGAACACCGGGGAGCTGTTTTTT
CASSFSANTGELFF
>.|.|TRBV28|TRBJ1-4
TGTGCCAGCAGCTGGGGCTTTGGGGATGAAAAACTGTTTTTT
CASSWGFGDEKLFF
>.|once|TRBV6-2/TRBV6-3|TRBJ2-3
TGTGCCAGCAGTCCCCCGGGACCAGCTCTGCAGTATTTT
CASSPPGPALQYF
>.|once|TRBV10-1|TRBJ2-7
TGCGCCAGCAGTGATATTCGACAGGTCTCCTACGAGCAGTACTTC
CASSDIRQVSYEQYF
>TRBD1|.|TRBV14|TRBJ1-1
TGTGCCAGCAGCCAAGGACAGGGGGCGAACACTGAAGCTTTCTTT
CASSQGQGANTEAFF
>.|.|TRBV5-6|TRBJ1-1
TGTGCCAGCAGCTCTGAGGATAAAGGGGGAGCTTTCTTT
CASSSEDKGGAFF
>.|.|TRBV11-2|TRBJ2-5
TGTGCCAGCAGCTCAGCCCGGGAGATTGAGACCCAGTACTTC
CASSSAREIETQYF
>TRBD2|.|TRBV4-2|TRBJ2-7
TGTGCCAGCAGCCAAGAGCTTAGCGGGAGGGCAGTACGGGCCTCCGAGCAGTACTTC
CASSQELSGRAVRASEQYF
>TRBD1|once|TRBV19|TRBJ1-5
TGTGCCAGTAGTGGTAGGACAGGGAGCCTGGGAAATCAGCCCCAGCATTTT
CASSGRTGSLGNQPQHF
>.|.|TRBV29-1|TRBJ1-5
TGCAGCGTTGGAGAAGGGAACAATCAGCCCCAGCATTTT
CSVGEGNNQPQHF
>.|.|TRBV6-5|TRBJ1-2
TGTGCCAGCCTTGACCGGGGAGGCTACACCTTC
CASLDRGGYTF
>.|few|TRBV15|TRBJ2-5
TGTGCCACCAGCACAGGGATCACCCAGTACTTC
CATSTGITQYF
>.|once|TRBV7-8|TRBJ2-1
TGTGCCAGCAGCTTAAGTCGGGACCTGAACAATGAGCAGTTCTTC
CASSLSRDLNNEQFF
>.|.|TRBV19|TRBJ1-1
TGTGCCAGTAATCATGGCCTAGCGAACACTGAAGCTTTCTTT
CASNHGLANTEAFF
>.|.|TRBV7-8|TRBJ1-5
TGTGCCAGCAGCTTAGGGGATCCAGGGAGCAATCAGCCCCAGCATTTT
CASSLGDPGSNQPQHF
>TRBD1|.|TRBV5-6|TRBJ1-1
TGTGCCAGCAGCTTCGACAGGGGCGCTGAAGCTTTCTTT
CASSFDRGAEAFF
>TRBD1|.|TRBV4-1|TRBJ2-5
TGCGCCAGCAGCCACCCCGGGACAGGGCAAGAGACCCAGTACTTC
CASSHPGTGQETQYF
>.|few|TRBV12-3/TRBV12-4|TRBJ1-5
TGTGCCAGCAGTTTGACAGGTGATCAGCCCCAGCATTTT
CASSLTGDQPQHF
>TRBD2|.|TRBV7-2|TRBJ2-2
TGTGCCAGCGGTGGGGGCGGGAGGTCGGCCGGGGAGCTGTTTTTT
CASGGGGRSAGELFF
>.|.|TRBV28|TRBJ1-2
TGTGCCAGCTCCGCCCCGGGTTCTAACTATGGCTACACCTTC
CASSAPGSNYGYTF